These 32 T cell receptor beta chains were all obtained from the same sample, sequenced in a study of blood T cell repertoires in COVID-19. Assay used: immunoSEQ multiplex PCR; TCRdb lists only in-frame clones, some missing. The table shows hundreds of thousands of clones, with 86% occurring only once. Sequenced material: peripheral blood. The receptors shown here come from a woman between 25 and 40 years old with active or convalescent COVID-19.

About this clone itself: This CDR3 is also generated by other DNA sequences in the sample. The chain has TRBV10-3 and TRBJ2-7; a weak D match, TRBD2 (6 bases). Germline values: CDR1 ENHRY, CDR2 SYGVKD. Trimming stripped 0 bases from V and 2 bases from J, with 11 bases between. The CDR3 covers 15 residues. The CDR3 here is CAISESAGGPYEQYF. The DNA of the CDR3 is TGTGCCATCAGTGAGTCAGCCGGGGGTCCCTACGAGCAGTACTTC.

About this clone itself: Other nucleotide sequences from this sample produce the same CDR3. CDR3 bases: TGTGCCAGCAGTTACGACAGGGGCTACGAGCAGTACTTC. Its protein is CASSYDRGYEQYF. This chain links TRBV6-5 with TRBJ2-7; 8 positions agree with TRBD1. CDR1 and CDR2 (germline): MNHEY, SVGAGI. Trimming cost V 2 bases and J 3 bases; bases outside gene matches: 0. The CDR3 is made up of 13 amino acids.

V is TRBV12-3 or TRBV12-4 and J is TRBJ1-1, with D possibly being TRBD1 (6 bases). This CDR3 comprises 12 residues. The V and J ends lost 2 bases and 7 bases respectively, with 8 bases between them. CDR3 protein: CASSLKGVEAFF. The CDR3 nucleotides read TGTGCCAGCAGTTTAAAGGGGGTTGAAGCTTTCTTT.

The chain is built from TRBV19 and TRBJ2-2, with D possibly TRBD1 on 6 matching bases. Deletions cut 10 bases from V and 2 bases from J, with 14 bases between. The CDR3 is made up of 14 amino acids. Germline V gene sequence: CDR1 LNHDA, CDR2 SQIVND (reference sequence). The CDR3 loop is CAITGTPNTGELFF. For the CDR3, the DNA is TGTGCCATTACCGGGACACCAAACACCGGGGAGCTGTTTTTT.

This chain uses TRBV3-1 (or the pseudogene TRBV3-2) with TRBJ1-2; 8 nucleotides match TRBD1. J lost 3 bases, V lost 10 bases, and 7 bases had no gene match. CDR3 length: 13 residues. Germline V lookup: CDR1 LGHDT, CDR2 YNNKEL (reference sequence). CDR3 DNA sequence: TGTGCCACTTCAGGGGGCGCGGACTATGGCTACACCTTC. Its translation is CATSGGADYGYTF.

V gene TRBV7-9 combines with J gene TRBJ1-2; D gene uncertain. Germline V gene lookup returns CDR1 SEHNR and CDR2 FQNEAQ (reference sequence). Trimming took off 6 bases at V and 3 bases at J, with 11 bases between the two ends. This CDR3 region has 13 residues. This CDR3 reads CASRVGRDYGYTF. The CDR3, as DNA: TGTGCCAGCAGAGTGGGGAGGGACTATGGCTACACCTTC.

The rearrangement joins TRBV23-1 to TRBJ1-1; the D is unclear. TRBV23-1 is treated as an ORF (open reading frame) with a function not yet certain. The CDR3 has 14 amino acids. Deletions cut 4 bases from V and 0 bases from J, with 9 bases between. The CDR3 protein is CASSPGAVNTEAFF. CDR3 bases: TGCGCCAGCAGTCCAGGCGCCGTGAACACTGAAGCTTTCTTT.

The V gene is TRBV19, the J gene TRBJ1-3; TRBD1 aligns across 7 bases. CDR3 size: 17 residues. Trimming took 9 bases from V and 4 from J; bases not matched to a gene: 18. Looked up from germline, CDR1 is LNHDA and CDR2 is SQIVND (reference sequence). The chain's CDR3 is CASERGAGTAAGNTIYF. CDR3 nucleotide sequence: TGTGCCAGCGAAAGGGGGGCAGGGACAGCGGCCGGAAACACCATATATTTT.

This clone is a singleton in its sample. Other DNA sequences in this specimen translate into the identical CDR3. The chain recombines TRBV12-3 or TRBV12-4 with TRBJ1-5; D not certain. Trimming left V 2 bases short and J 2 bases short, with 4 bases between. The CDR3 is 13 amino acids. CDR3 DNA: TGTGCCAGCAGTTTAACGGGCAATCAGCCCCAGCATTTT. It specifies CASSLTGNQPQHF.

Relative to its sample, this clone is medium-sized. The genes are TRBV6-5 and TRBJ1-2; a weak D match, TRBD1 (5 bases). This CDR3 has 12 residues. The germline gives CDR1 MNHEY, CDR2 SVGAGI. V lost 8 bases to trimming and J lost 13 bases, with 20 bases between them. The CDR3 coding sequence is TGTGCCAGCGAATACGGGGACTTTCGGTTCACCTTC. Amino acid sequence: CASEYGDFRFTF.

V is TRBV6-1 and J is TRBJ1-2, with TRBD1 as a possible D gene (5 bases). The CDR3 spans 14 residues. Germline V gene data show CDR1 as MNHNS and CDR2 as SASEGT. Trimming took 0 bases from V and 6 from J, leaving 11 bases between them. CDR3 loop: CASSEAGGRDGYTF. The CDR3 DNA reads as TGTGCCAGCAGTGAAGCCGGGGGAAGAGATGGCTACACCTTC.

The chain combines TRBV7-9 with TRBJ2-7; TRBD1 matches 8 bases. V lost 2 bases, J lost 4 bases, and 4 bases stayed unmatched. The V gene's germline CDR1 is SEHNR and CDR2 FQNEAQ (reference sequence). The CDR3 length is 14 residues. In nucleotides, the CDR3 is TGTGCCAGCAGCTTACGGGGACAGGAGTACGAGCAGTACTTC. This sequence encodes CASSLRGQEYEQYF.

The chain carries TRBV19 and TRBJ1-4; the D is unclear. The CDR3 spans 14 residues. Germline-derived CDR1 and CDR2 are LNHDA and SQIVND (reference sequence). Deletions cut 10 bases from V and 8 bases from J, with 20 bases between. The CDR3: CANKQKHLWEKLFF. The DNA of the CDR3 is TGTGCCAATAAACAGAAGCACCTATGGGAAAAACTGTTTTTT.

This chain uses TRBV15 with TRBJ2-7; TRBD2 aligns across 7 bases. Trimming at V came to 0 bases and at J to 2 bases, leaving 19 bases not matched to a gene. CDR1 and CDR2 from the germline V gene are LNHNV and YYDKDF (reference sequence). This CDR3 is built from 20 residues. Written as DNA, the CDR3 is TGTGCCACCAGCAGAGATGGGGGTCGACTAGCTGAGATCGGAACCTACGAGCAGTACTTC. The encoded protein is CATSRDGGRLAEIGTYEQYF.

The V call is TRBV5-1, the J call TRBJ2-3; 10 nucleotides align to TRBD2. This CDR3 is built from 16 residues. The V gene end was trimmed by 6 bases and the J gene end by 0 bases; junction bases not matched to a gene: 7. Germline V gene data show CDR1 as SGHRS and CDR2 as YFSETQ. The CDR3 here is CASTKPSGGSTDTQYF. CDR3 nucleotides: TGCGCCAGCACAAAGCCTAGCGGGGGAAGCACAGATACGCAGTATTTT.

In its sample, this clone was seen a few times. The chain has TRBV27 and TRBJ1-2, with 10 nucleotides matching TRBD1. The V gene end was trimmed by 4 bases and the J gene end by 4 bases; junction bases not matched to a gene: 12. CDR3 length equals 17 residues. CDR1 and CDR2 (germline): MNHEY, SMNVEV (reference sequence). CDR3 DNA: TGTGCCAGCAGTTCGGCGGTTGACAGGGGGCGGTTCTATGGCTACACCTTC. It encodes CASSSAVDRGRFYGYTF.

The chain couples TRBV4-2 to TRBJ2-1, with D possibly being TRBD1 (5 bases). The CDR3 is made up of 15 amino acids. CDR1 and CDR2 (germline): LGHNA, YNFKEQ. Trimming took 4 bases from V and 4 from J, leaving 14 bases between them. CDR3 sequence reads: CASSRRARAYNEQFF. The CDR3 DNA sequence: TGTGCCAGCAGCCGCCGGGCCAGGGCATACAATGAGCAGTTCTTC.

V is TRBV18 and J is TRBJ1-5; TRBD1 might be the D (6 bases). V lost 5 bases to trimming and J lost 0 bases, with 14 bases between them. The CDR3 extends over 16 amino acids. Germline CDR1 KGHSH, CDR2 LQKENI. The CDR3 loop is CASSEDRIYSNQPQHF. The CDR3 DNA reads as TGTGCCAGCTCAGAGGACAGAATTTATAGCAATCAGCCCCAGCATTTT.

The chain recombines TRBV4-1 with TRBJ2-1; 9 bases line up with TRBD2. CDR1 is MGHRA and CDR2 is YSYEKL in the germline V gene. Trimming cost V 1 base and J 9 bases; bases outside gene matches: 10. The CDR3 loop spans 16 amino acids. Here the CDR3 reads CASSQVVAGAHGEQFF. Written as DNA, the CDR3 is TGCGCCAGCAGCCAAGTAGTAGCGGGAGCTCATGGTGAGCAGTTCTTC.

The chain uses TRBV6-1 and TRBJ1-1; tentatively, D is TRBD1 (5 bases). The CDR3 covers 15 residues. Germline V lookup: CDR1 MNHNS, CDR2 SASEGT. V was cut by 3 bases and J by 5 bases, with 16 bases left in between. The CDR3, as DNA: TGTGCCAGCAGTGAGCGACAGCCGACAATAACTGAAGCTTTCTTT. Its translation is CASSERQPTITEAFF.

This chain connects TRBV19 to TRBJ2-3; TRBD2 might be the D (5 bases). There are 12 residues in the CDR3. The V and J ends lost 6 bases and 10 bases respectively, with 14 bases between them. CDR1 is LNHDA, CDR2 SQIVND, per germline (reference sequence). The CDR3 DNA reads TGTGCCAGTAGCTCCTACCCCGGGGCGCAGTATTTT. The encoded protein is CASSSYPGAQYF.

The CDR3 DNA follows: TGTGCCAGCAGTTTAGTTAGCGGCAGGACAGGGTCCTACAATGAGCAGTTCTTC. It yields the protein CASSLVSGRTGSYNEQFF. This chain uses TRBV27 with TRBJ2-1; 8 bases align to TRBD1. The V segment lost 2 bases and the J segment 1 base; nucleotides outside the gene matches: 10. The V gene's germline CDR1 is MNHEY and CDR2 SMNVEV (reference sequence). The CDR3 length is 18 residues.

V and J are TRBV10-2 and TRBJ1-2; D ambiguous. V lost 3 bases, J lost 4 bases, and 9 bases lay in between. This CDR3 has 13 amino acids. In germline, CDR1 is WSHSY, CDR2 SAAADI. The CDR3 reads CASSDSGFYGYTF. DNA for the CDR3: TGCGCCAGCAGTGATTCGGGTTTCTATGGCTACACCTTC.

This clone was counted between two and nine times. The chain has TRBV4-1 and TRBJ1-5; the D is unclear. The germline V and J ends were trimmed by 2 bases and 10 bases, with 15 bases remaining between them. Germline V CDR1 and CDR2: MGHRA, YSYEKL. The CDR3 is made up of 14 amino acids. CDR3 amino acids: CASSQSGTSRPQHF. CDR3 nucleotide sequence: TGCGCCAGCAGCCAATCTGGAACTAGTCGTCCCCAGCATTTT.

The chain is built from TRBV4-1 and TRBJ1-2; D is perhaps TRBD1 (5 bases). The V and J ends lost 4 bases and 6 bases respectively, with 15 bases between them. The CDR3 is 14 residues long. CDR1 MGHRA and CDR2 YSYEKL come from the germline V gene. CDR3 amino acids: CASSPNSGINGYTF. The DNA for the CDR3 is TGCGCCAGCAGCCCCAACTCAGGGATCAATGGCTACACCTTC.

The CDR3 sequence is CASSQVGARETNTGELFF. The CDR3, as DNA: TGTGCCAGCAGCCAAGTGGGGGCGCGGGAGACGAACACCGGGGAGCTGTTTTTT. J is TRBJ2-2 and V is TRBV3-1 (or the pseudogene TRBV3-2); TRBD2 might be the D (7 bases). Germline V CDR1 and CDR2: LGHDT, YNNKEL (reference sequence). Trimming stripped 1 base from V and 0 bases from J, with 15 bases between. This CDR3 is 18 amino acids long.

This chain links TRBV5-1 with TRBJ1-2, with TRBD1 matching over 9 bases. The V segment lost 4 bases and the J segment 2 bases; nucleotides outside the gene matches: 6. Germline V gene lookup returns CDR1 SGHRS and CDR2 YFSETQ. The CDR3 totals 15 residues. CDR3 sequence: CASSPGTGPNYGYTF. The DNA of the CDR3 is TGCGCCAGCAGCCCCGGGACAGGGCCCAACTATGGCTACACCTTC.

This chain joins TRBV5-1 and TRBJ2-1; possibly TRBD1 for D (6 bases). The V and J ends lost 1 base and 0 bases respectively, with 11 bases between them. Germline-derived CDR1 and CDR2 are SGHRS and YFSETQ. The CDR3 is 16 amino acids. CDR3 loop: CASSLMRGSSYNEQFF. CDR3 DNA: TGCGCCAGCAGCTTGATGAGGGGGAGCTCCTACAATGAGCAGTTCTTC.

This clone showed up just a few times. The chain employs TRBV29-1 and TRBJ2-1; TRBD2 matches at 10 bases. V was clipped by 1 base and J by 5 bases; unmatched bases: 2. The CDR3 totals 14 residues. Germline loops: CDR1 SQVTM, CDR2 ANQGSEA. The CDR3 nucleotides are TGCAGCGTTGAAGGTCTAGCGGGGGACAATGAGCAGTTCTTC. Translated, it gives CSVEGLAGDNEQFF.

The DNA for the CDR3 is TGTGCCAGCAGTTACTCGAGACAGGTCACTGAAGCTTTCTTT. It is translated as CASSYSRQVTEAFF. The genes are TRBV6-2 or TRBV6-3 and TRBJ1-1, with D possibly matching TRBD1 (6 bases). The V gene lost 0 bases and the J gene lost 4 bases, with 9 bases spanning the gap. The CDR3 has 14 residues. Germline values: CDR1 MNHEY, CDR2 SVGEGT.

The chain's CDR3 is CATTGRGTDGYTF. CDR3 sequence (DNA): TGTGCCACCACCGGGAGGGGGACGGATGGCTACACCTTC. This rearrangement joins TRBV6-5 to TRBJ1-2, with D possibly TRBD1 on 6 matching bases. This CDR3 has 13 residues. Germline CDR1 is MNHEY and CDR2 is SVGAGI. V was trimmed by 10 bases and J by 6 bases, leaving 18 bases between them.

This clone came up a few times. V is TRBV5-5 and J is TRBJ2-1, with TRBD2 matching over 8 bases. Germline CDR1 and CDR2: SGHKS and YYEKEE (reference sequence). The CDR3 sequence is 16 residues long. V gave up 4 bases and J gave up 6 bases; unmatched junction bases: 12. Here the CDR3 reads CASSPQGAGVTNEQFF. The CDR3 DNA sequence: TGTGCCAGCAGCCCACAGGGAGCGGGAGTAACCAATGAGCAGTTCTTC.